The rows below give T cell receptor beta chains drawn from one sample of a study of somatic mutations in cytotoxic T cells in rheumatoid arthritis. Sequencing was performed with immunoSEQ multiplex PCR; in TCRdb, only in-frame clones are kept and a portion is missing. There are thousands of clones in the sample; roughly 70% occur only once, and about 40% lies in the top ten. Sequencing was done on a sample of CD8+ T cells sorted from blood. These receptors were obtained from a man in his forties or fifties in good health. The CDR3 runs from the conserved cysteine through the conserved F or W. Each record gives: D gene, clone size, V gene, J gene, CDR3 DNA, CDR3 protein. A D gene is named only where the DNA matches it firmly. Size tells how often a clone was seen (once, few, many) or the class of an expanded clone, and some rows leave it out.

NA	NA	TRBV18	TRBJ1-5	TGTGCCAGCTCACTCAGCAATCAGCCCCAGCATTTT	CASSLSNQPQHF
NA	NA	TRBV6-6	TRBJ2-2	TGTGCCAGCAGTTACTCGACGAACACCGGGGAGCTGTTTTTT	CASSYSTNTGELFF
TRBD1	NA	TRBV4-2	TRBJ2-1	TGTGCCAGCAGCTTAATCGTGGACAGGGGTAATGAGCAGTTCTTC	CASSLIVDRGNEQFF
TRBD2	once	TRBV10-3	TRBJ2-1	TGTGCCATCAGTGAGTTTAGCGGGAGGGCCTTAACCTACAATGAGCAGTTCTTC	CAISEFSGRALTYNEQFF
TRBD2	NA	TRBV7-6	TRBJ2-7	TGTGCCAGCAGCTCCGCTAGCGGGAGTTACGAGCAGTACTTC	CASSSASGSYEQYF
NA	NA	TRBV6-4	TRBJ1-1	TGTGCCAGCAGTGAGGGCAGCAACACTGAAGCTTTCTTT	CASSEGSNTEAFF
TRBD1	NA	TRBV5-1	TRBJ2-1	TGCGCCAGCAGCCCCGGGGACAGCACCTACAATGAGCAGTTCTTC	CASSPGDSTYNEQFF
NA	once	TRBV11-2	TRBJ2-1	TGTGCCAGCAGCCGTATACCGAATGAGCAGTTCTTC	CASSRIPNEQFF
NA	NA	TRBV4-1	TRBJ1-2	TGCGCCAGCAGACAAACGTCAGGGTATGATGGCTACACCTTC	CASRQTSGYDGYTF
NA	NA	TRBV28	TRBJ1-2	TGTGCCAGCAGTACACTACCGGGCTCCCGGGGCAACTATGGCTACACCTTC	CASSTLPGSRGNYGYTF
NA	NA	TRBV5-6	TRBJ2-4	TGTGCCAGCAGCTTGGTAGGGCTGGGGTCCAAAAACATTCAGTACTTC	CASSLVGLGSKNIQYF
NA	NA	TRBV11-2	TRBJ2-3	TGTGCCAGCAGCTTAGCTGGGTTTAGCACAGATACGCAGTATTTT	CASSLAGFSTDTQYF
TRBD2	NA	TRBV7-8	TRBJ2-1	TGTGCCAGCAGCTTAGACCGGCGGGAGTTCGATTACAATGAGCAGTTCTTC	CASSLDRREFDYNEQFF
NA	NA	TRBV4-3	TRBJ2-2	TGCGCCAGCAGCCAGGGACTTGACACCGGGGAGCTGTTTTTT	CASSQGLDTGELFF
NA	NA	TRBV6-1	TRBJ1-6	TGTGCCAGCAGTGGCCGGAGCCTCAATTCACCCCTCCACTTT	CASSGRSLNSPLHF
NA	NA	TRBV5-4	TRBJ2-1	TGTGCCAGCAGCCCGACCCCAGGAAACCATGAGCAGTTCTTC	CASSPTPGNHEQFF
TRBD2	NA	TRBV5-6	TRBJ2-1	TGTGCCAGCAGCTTGACTAGCGGGGGCAGGGGGCAGTTCTTC	CASSLTSGGRGQFF
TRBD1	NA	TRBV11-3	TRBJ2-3	TGTGCCAGCAGCTATGGCCGGGACAGCTACACAGATACGCAGTATTTT	CASSYGRDSYTDTQYF
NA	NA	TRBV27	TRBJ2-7	TGTGCCAGCAGTTTGTCTCGAGGACGTGGCTACGAGCAGTACTTC	CASSLSRGRGYEQYF
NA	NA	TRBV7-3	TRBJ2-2	TGTGCCAGCAGCCCCAAGATTACCGGGACAAGACTAAACACCGGGGAGCTGTTTTTT	CASSPKITGTRLNTGELFF
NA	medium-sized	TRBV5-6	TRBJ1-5	TGTGCCAGCAGCTTGGGGGATGTTCCATTGACCCAGCATTTT	CASSLGDVPLTQHF
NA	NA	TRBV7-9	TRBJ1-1	TGTGCCAGCAGAAAATCGACAGTCATGAACACTGAAGCTTTCTTT	CASRKSTVMNTEAFF
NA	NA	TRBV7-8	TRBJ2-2	TGTGCCAGCAGCCAAAAGAACACCGGGGAGCTGTTTTTT	CASSQKNTGELFF
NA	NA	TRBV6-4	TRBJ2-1	TGTGCCAGCAGTGAGTCAGACAGCTACAATGAGCAGTTCTTC	CASSESDSYNEQFF
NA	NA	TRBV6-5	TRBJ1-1	TGTGCCAGCAGTTACTACGAGGGGTTCGCTGAAGCTTTCTTT	CASSYYEGFAEAFF
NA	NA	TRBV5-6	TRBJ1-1	TGTGCCAGCAGCTTGGTGGGGTGGGGCACTGAAGCTTTCTTT	CASSLVGWGTEAFF
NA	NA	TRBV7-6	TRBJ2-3	TGTGCCAGCAGCCCCGTGGCCTTTCAATCTACAGGGACAGATACGCAGTATTTT	CASSPVAFQSTGTDTQYF
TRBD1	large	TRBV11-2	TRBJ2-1	TGTGCCAGCAGCTTAATCGTGGACAGGGGTAATGAGCAGTTCTTC	CASSLIVDRGNEQFF